This T cell receptor (beta chain) was captured by sequencing in a study of PD-1 blockade in classical Hodgkin lymphoma. The time point: cycle 4 day 1 (C4D1), after less than seven weeks of nivolumab. There was relapse after autologous stem cell transplantation in every patient, and there was variation in brentuximab vedotin exposure. Generated by immunoSEQ multiplex PCR, the TCRdb table keeps only in-frame clones and is missing some. The sample yields tens of thousands of clones, about 92% seen once. This clone was observed once. Deletions cut 3 bases from V and 3 bases from J, with 24 bases between. CDR3 size: 18 residues. CDR1 and CDR2 from the germline V gene are MGHRA and YSYEKL.

This material consisted of peripheral blood mononuclear cells (PBMCs), taken before the fourth cycle of nivolumab. The sequence came from a human donor with classical Hodgkin lymphoma. V gene TRBV4-1 combines with J gene TRBJ2-7; D is possibly TRBD1 or TRBD2 (5 bases each). DNA for the CDR3: TGCGCCAGCAGCCACCAGGCCAGGGTGGGGCGGGTAAACTACGAGCAGTACTTC. It specifies CASSHQARVGRVNYEQYF.